This entry lists 25 T cell receptor beta chains sequenced from one sample in a study of blood T cell repertoires in COVID-19. Sequenced by immunoSEQ multiplex PCR; TCRdb stores in-frame clones only, minus some. The table lists about 480,000 clones, more than 70% of them singletons. The sequenced material came from peripheral blood. The origin of the receptors is a woman aged 50 to 65 with COVID-19, enrolled during active disease.

The chain carries TRBV7-8 and TRBJ2-5, with D tentatively TRBD2 (7 bases). This CDR3 spans 15 amino acids. The V gene lost 5 bases and the J gene lost 6 bases, with 19 bases spanning the gap. Germline V gene data show CDR1 as SGHVS and CDR2 as FQNEAQ. CDR3 sequence reads: CASSPIIGGPKTQYF. In DNA, the CDR3 is TGTGCCAGCAGCCCTATCATCGGGGGGCCGAAGACCCAGTACTTC. Filled out from reference TRBV7-8 and TRBJ2-5, the complete variable domain reads GAGVSQSPRYKVAKRGQDVALRCDPISGHVSLFWYQQALGQGPEFLTYFQNEAQLDKSGLPSDRFFAERPEGSVSTLKIQRTQQEDSAVYLCASSPIIGGPKTQYFGPGTRLLVL.

This chain links TRBV5-5 with TRBJ2-7; TRBD1 matches at 9 bases. Germline CDR1 reads SGHKS; CDR2 reads YYEKEE (reference sequence). V was pared by 4 bases and J by 1 base, with 6 bases of the junction left unmatched. The CDR3 has 15 amino acids. The CDR3 here is CASSLQGAASYEQYF. The CDR3, as DNA: TGTGCCAGCAGCCTACAGGGGGCGGCTTCCTACGAGCAGTACTTC.

In nucleotides, the CDR3 is TGTGCCAGCATGGGTGAGGGGGCGGTCTCCACAGATACGCAGTATTTT. The encoded protein is CASMGEGAVSTDTQYF. The V and J genes are TRBV6-6 and TRBJ2-3, with 7 nucleotides matching TRBD1. The length of the CDR3 is 16 residues. Germline CDR1 and CDR2: MNHNY and SVGAGI (reference sequence). V shed 7 bases, J shed 2 bases, and the junction held 12 bases outside the gene matches.

This clone was recorded only once. The rearrangement links TRBV28 to TRBJ1-4; D call uncertain. Trimming removed 5 bases at V and 0 bases at J, with 4 bases between. The CDR3 consists of 13 residues. The germline CDR1 and CDR2 sequences are MDHEN and SYDVKM. The CDR3 here is CASSRATNEKLFF. In nucleotides, the CDR3 is TGTGCCAGCAGTCGGGCAACTAATGAAAAACTGTTTTTT.

The chain uses TRBV6-2 or TRBV6-3 and TRBJ1-1; D is ambiguous. Trimming cost V 6 bases and J 1 base, with 12 bases left between them. Germline V gives CDR1 MNHEY, CDR2 SVGEGT. This CDR3 spans 14 amino acids. The CDR3, as DNA: TGTGCCAGCAGCTCTAACCCGTGGAACACTGAAGCTTTCTTT. Encoded protein: CASSSNPWNTEAFF.

This clone was detected only once. The V gene is TRBV7-9, the J gene TRBJ2-5, with D perhaps TRBD1 (6 bases). The CDR3 covers 14 residues. Germline CDR1 and CDR2: SEHNR and FQNEAQ (reference sequence). V shed 5 bases and J shed 5 bases, with 15 bases lying between them. The CDR3 loop is CASSPAGAVETQYF. CDR3 coding DNA: TGTGCCAGCAGCCCAGCAGGGGCGGTGGAGACCCAGTACTTC.

V usage is TRBV19 and J usage is TRBJ2-6; D remains unclear. V shed 1 base and J shed 0 bases, with 4 bases lying between them. Per the germline V gene, CDR1 is LNHDA and CDR2 is SQIVND (reference sequence). The CDR3 covers 15 residues. The CDR3 nucleotides are TGTGCCAGTAGTATAGGTCGCTCTGGGGCCAACGTCCTGACTTTC. Translation gives CASSIGRSGANVLTF.

In its sample, this clone was seen once. The rearrangement links TRBV7-3 to TRBJ1-1, with no clear D. Germline CDR1 is SGHTA and CDR2 is FQGTGA. Trimming took 0 bases from V and 3 from J, leaving 8 bases between them. The CDR3 totals 14 residues. CDR3 region: CASSLTGYYTEAFF. The CDR3 region has the DNA TGTGCCAGCAGCTTAACGGGCTATTACACTGAAGCTTTCTTT.

V and J are TRBV5-4 and TRBJ1-1, with D possibly TRBD1 on 5 matching bases. Germline V CDR1 and CDR2: SGHNT, YYREEE (reference sequence). Between the trimmed V and J ends, which lost 3 bases and 3 bases, there was a span of 6 bases. The CDR3 runs 12 residues. The CDR3 DNA sequence: TGTGCCAGCAGCTGGGGGGACACTGAAGCTTTCTTT. This codes for CASSWGDTEAFF. The full variable domain, completed using reference TRBV5-4 and TRBJ1-1, is ETGVTQSPTHLIKTRGQQVTLRCSSQSGHNTVSWYQQALGQGPQFIFQYYREEENGRGNFPPRFSGLQFPNYSSELNVNALELDDSALYLCASSWGDTEAFFGQGTRLTVV.

CDR3 in amino acids: CASRVFGSGGYTF. The CDR3 DNA reads TGTGCCAGCAGGGTCTTCGGGTCCGGAGGCTACACCTTC. This chain uses TRBV6-5 with TRBJ1-2; D not resolved. Trimming took off 6 bases at V and 8 bases at J, with 16 bases between the two ends. Germline values: CDR1 MNHEY, CDR2 SVGAGI. The CDR3 is 13 amino acids.

The table lists this clone with a count of one. This chain connects TRBV9 to TRBJ2-3; 7 bases align to TRBD1. The CDR3 sequence is 15 residues long. The V segment lost 5 bases and the J segment 3 bases; nucleotides outside the gene matches: 9. Per germline, CDR1 SGDLS and CDR2 YYNGEE. The CDR3 nucleotides read TGTGCCAGCAGTCGGAACAGGGGACGAACAGATACGCAGTATTTT. This sequence encodes CASSRNRGRTDTQYF.

This chain links TRBV6-6 with TRBJ1-3; 7 positions agree with TRBD1. Germline V gene lookup returns CDR1 MNHNY and CDR2 SVGAGI (reference sequence). V lost 5 bases, J lost 3 bases, and 13 bases stayed unmatched. The CDR3 runs to 17 residues. CDR3 in amino acids: CASSRDQAGGLGNTIYF. The CDR3 bases are TGTGCCAGCAGTCGAGACCAGGCAGGGGGACTTGGAAACACCATATATTTT.

Remarks on this clone: Other DNA sequences in the same sample also yield this CDR3. The chain combines TRBV30 with TRBJ1-5, with 7 positions matching TRBD1. The CDR3 loop spans 13 amino acids. V dropped 2 bases and J dropped 5; count of bases not matched to a gene: 3. Germline V gives CDR1 GTSNPN, CDR2 SVGIG (reference sequence). Here the CDR3 reads CAWSRQGDQPQHF. DNA for the CDR3: TGTGCCTGGAGTAGACAGGGAGATCAGCCCCAGCATTTT.

CDR3 loop: CASNPGTAYQPQHF. CDR3 nucleotide sequence: TGTGCCAGCAACCCTGGGACAGCCTATCAGCCCCAGCATTTT. V and J are TRBV9 and TRBJ1-5; TRBD1 agrees at 7 bases. The CDR3 is 14 amino acids. Germline CDR1 reads SGDLS; CDR2 reads YYNGEE. V lost 6 bases to trimming and J lost 5 bases; unmatched junction nucleotides: 8. Drawing the rest from reference TRBV9 and TRBJ1-5, the complete variable domain is DSGVTQTPKHLITATGQRVTLRCSPRSGDLSVYWYQQSLDQGLQFLIQYYNGEERAKGNILERFSAQQFPDLHSELNLSSLELGDSALYFCASNPGTAYQPQHFGDGTRLSIL.

The CDR3 nucleotides are TGTGCCAGCAGCCCCCAGGTTAGCAATCAGCCCCAGCATTTT. It yields the protein CASSPQVSNQPQHF. V gene TRBV6-5 combines with J gene TRBJ1-5; no clear D gene. Trimming pared 6 bases from V and 0 bases from J, leaving 9 bases between. CDR1 is MNHEY, CDR2 SVGAGI, per germline. This CDR3 contains 14 residues.

The chain uses TRBV5-1 and TRBJ1-2; TRBD1 agrees at 9 bases. CDR1 and CDR2 from the germline V gene are SGHRS and YFSETQ. V lost 0 bases to trimming and J lost 2 bases; unmatched junction nucleotides: 8. This CDR3 has 17 amino acids. In DNA, the CDR3 is TGCGCCAGCAGCTTGGACCGTTCCGGGACAGGGAACTATGGCTACACCTTC. Translation gives CASSLDRSGTGNYGYTF. The whole variable domain, filled in from reference TRBV5-1 and TRBJ1-2, reads KAGVTQTPRYLIKTRGQQVTLSCSPISGHRSVSWYQQTPGQGLQFLFEYFSETQRNKGNFPGRFSGRQFSNSRSEMNVSTLELGDSALYLCASSLDRSGTGNYGYTFGSGTRLTVV.

This chain connects TRBV10-3 to TRBJ2-3, with D tentatively TRBD1 (5 bases). The CDR3 length is 14 residues. The germline CDR1 and CDR2 sequences are ENHRY and SYGVKD. The ends were cut back, 5 bases at V and 4 bases at J, with 13 bases in the middle. Here the CDR3 reads CAISTGGPPDTQYF. The CDR3 region has the DNA TGTGCCATCAGTACAGGTGGCCCCCCAGATACGCAGTATTTT.

The V gene is TRBV9, the J gene TRBJ2-4; D possibly corresponds to TRBD2 (6 bases). CDR1 SGDLS and CDR2 YYNGEE come from the germline V gene. This CDR3 is 15 amino acids long. V lost 0 bases and J 6 bases, leaving 13 bases between the germline ends. CDR3 in DNA: TGTGCCAGCAGCGTAGCTGGGAGGCAGGCAAACATTCAGTACTTC. It specifies CASSVAGRQANIQYF.

The rearrangement joins TRBV19 to TRBJ1-6; 7 bases map to TRBD1. The CDR3 length is 14 residues. V lost 7 bases and J lost 10; bases outside the gene matches: 10. The germline CDR1 and CDR2 sequences are LNHDA and SQIVND (reference sequence). CDR3 sequence reads: CASTPGTDQSPLHF. CDR3 coding DNA: TGTGCCAGTACCCCCGGGACAGATCAGTCACCCCTCCACTTT.

The chain links TRBV28 to TRBJ1-2, with TRBD1 matching over 9 bases. Germline CDR1 and CDR2: MDHEN and SYDVKM. The CDR3 runs to 15 residues. V shed 3 bases and J 5 bases; nucleotides not matched to a gene: 7. As DNA, the CDR3 is TGTGCCAGCAGTTTTTCCGGGACAGGGTCTTATGGCTACACCTTC. Protein: CASSFSGTGSYGYTF.

This clone has only a few counts. This rearrangement joins TRBV19 to TRBJ2-3; TRBD2 might be the D (6 bases). The V end lost 7 bases, the J end lost 1 base, and 9 bases lay between the germline ends. The CDR3 covers 13 residues. CDR1 is LNHDA, CDR2 SQIVND, per germline (reference sequence). In DNA form, the CDR3 reads TGTGCCAGTAAGGAGGGCGGCACAGATACGCAGTATTTT. It yields the protein CASKEGGTDTQYF.

A few counts support this clone. The chain employs TRBV4-1 and TRBJ1-1; the D gene is possibly TRBD1 (6 bases). The CDR3 extends over 14 amino acids. V gave up 8 bases and J gave up 5 bases, with 18 bases separating them. Looked up from germline, CDR1 is MGHRA and CDR2 is YSYEKL. The CDR3: CASLPGGGETEAFF. DNA of the CDR3: TGCGCCAGCCTCCCGGGGGGCGGGGAAACTGAAGCTTTCTTT.

The rearrangement links TRBV30 to TRBJ2-3; D may be TRBD2 (7 bases). Trimming took 3 bases from V and 2 from J, leaving 12 bases between them. The CDR3 is 14 amino acids. CDR1 and CDR2 (germline): GTSNPN, SVGIG (reference sequence). The DNA for the CDR3 is TGTGCCTGGAGAGGGGGGGCGAACACAGATACGCAGTATTTT. Amino acids: CAWRGGANTDTQYF.

The chain couples TRBV11-2 to TRBJ2-3; possibly TRBD2 for D (7 bases). The CDR3 is 15 residues long. V dropped 3 bases and J dropped 2 bases, with 12 bases sitting between them. Germline V gene sequence: CDR1 SGHAT, CDR2 FQNNGV. CDR3 sequence: CASSFRGTNTDTQYF. The CDR3 DNA reads TGTGCCAGCAGCTTTAGGGGGACTAACACAGATACGCAGTATTTT.

The chain recombines TRBV29-1 with TRBJ2-1, with 7 positions matching TRBD1. The CDR3 contains 13 residues. Germline CDR1 is SQVTM and CDR2 is ANQGSEA. V shed 7 bases, J shed 3 bases, and the junction held 6 bases outside the gene matches. In DNA, the CDR3 is TGCAGCGCCGGGACAGACCACTACAATGAGCAGTTCTTC. It encodes CSAGTDHYNEQFF.